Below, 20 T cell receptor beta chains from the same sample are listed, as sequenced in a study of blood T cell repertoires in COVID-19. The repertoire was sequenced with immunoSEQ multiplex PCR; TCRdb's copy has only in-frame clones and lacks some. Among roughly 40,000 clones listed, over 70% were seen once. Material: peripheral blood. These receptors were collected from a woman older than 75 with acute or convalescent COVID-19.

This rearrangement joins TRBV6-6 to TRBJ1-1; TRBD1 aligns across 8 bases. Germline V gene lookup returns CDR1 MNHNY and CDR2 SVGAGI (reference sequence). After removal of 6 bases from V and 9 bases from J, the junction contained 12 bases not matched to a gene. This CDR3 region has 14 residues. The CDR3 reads CASRSMDRAVQAFF. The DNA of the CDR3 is TGTGCCAGCAGAAGTATGGACAGGGCTGTTCAAGCTTTCTTT.

CDR3 residues: CASSPPTAYNSPLHF. The CDR3 bases are TGTGCCAGCAGCCCCCCGACAGCTTATAATTCACCCCTCCACTTT. The chain recombines TRBV11-2 with TRBJ1-6, with D possibly being TRBD1 (5 bases). Germline V gives CDR1 SGHAT, CDR2 FQNNGV. CDR3 size: 15 residues. Trimming cost V 5 bases and J 4 bases, with 12 bases left between them.

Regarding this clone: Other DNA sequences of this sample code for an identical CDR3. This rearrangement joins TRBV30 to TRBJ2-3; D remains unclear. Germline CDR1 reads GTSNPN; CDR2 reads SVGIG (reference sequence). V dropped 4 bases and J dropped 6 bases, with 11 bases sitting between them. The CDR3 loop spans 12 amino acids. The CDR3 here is CAWTDRGDTQYF. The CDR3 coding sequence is TGTGCCTGGACGGATAGAGGCGATACGCAGTATTTT.

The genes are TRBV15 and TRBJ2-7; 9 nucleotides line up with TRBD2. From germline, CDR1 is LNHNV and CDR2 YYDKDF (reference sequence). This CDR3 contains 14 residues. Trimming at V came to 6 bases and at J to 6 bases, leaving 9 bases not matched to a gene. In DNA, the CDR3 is TGTGCCACCAGGATTAGCGGGAGATCTTTCGAGCAGTACTTC. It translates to CATRISGRSFEQYF.

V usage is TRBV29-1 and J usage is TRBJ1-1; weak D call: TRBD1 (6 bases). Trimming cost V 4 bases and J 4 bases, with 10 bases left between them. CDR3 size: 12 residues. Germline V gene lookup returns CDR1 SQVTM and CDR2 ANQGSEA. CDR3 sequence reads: CSVGEGVTEAFF. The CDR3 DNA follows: TGCAGCGTTGGGGAGGGGGTCACTGAAGCTTTCTTT.

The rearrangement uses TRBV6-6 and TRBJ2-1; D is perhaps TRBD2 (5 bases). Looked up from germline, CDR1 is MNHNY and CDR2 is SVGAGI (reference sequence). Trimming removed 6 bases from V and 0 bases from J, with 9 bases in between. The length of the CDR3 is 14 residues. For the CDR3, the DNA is TGTGCCAGCAGGGACTTAAGCTCCTACAATGAGCAGTTCTTC. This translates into CASRDLSSYNEQFF.

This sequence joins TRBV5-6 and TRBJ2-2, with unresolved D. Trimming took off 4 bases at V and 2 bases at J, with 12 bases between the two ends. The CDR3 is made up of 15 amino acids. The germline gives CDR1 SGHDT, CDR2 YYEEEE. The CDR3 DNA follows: TGTGCCAGCAGCCCAACGACTGTAAACACCGGGGAGCTGTTTTTT. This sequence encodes CASSPTTVNTGELFF.

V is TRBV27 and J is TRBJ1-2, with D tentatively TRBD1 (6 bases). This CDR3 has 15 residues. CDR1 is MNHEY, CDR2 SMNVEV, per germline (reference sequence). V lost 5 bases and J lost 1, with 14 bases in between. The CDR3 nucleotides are TGTGCCAGCAGTCCTGGACAGCCTTATAACTATGGCTACACCTTC. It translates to CASSPGQPYNYGYTF.

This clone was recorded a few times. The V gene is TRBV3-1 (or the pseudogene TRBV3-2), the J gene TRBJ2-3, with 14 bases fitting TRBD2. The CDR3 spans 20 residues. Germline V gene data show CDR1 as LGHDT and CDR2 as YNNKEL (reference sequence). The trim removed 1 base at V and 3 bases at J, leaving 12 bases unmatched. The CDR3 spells CASSQGHEPGLAGVTDTQYF. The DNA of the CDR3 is TGTGCCAGCAGCCAAGGTCACGAACCGGGACTAGCGGGGGTAACAGATACGCAGTATTTT.

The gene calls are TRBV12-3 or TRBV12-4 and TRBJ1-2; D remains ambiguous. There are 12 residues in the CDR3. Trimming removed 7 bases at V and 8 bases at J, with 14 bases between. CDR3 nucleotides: TGTGCCAGCAAAATTCAGGCTCAGGGCTACACCTTC. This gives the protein CASKIQAQGYTF.

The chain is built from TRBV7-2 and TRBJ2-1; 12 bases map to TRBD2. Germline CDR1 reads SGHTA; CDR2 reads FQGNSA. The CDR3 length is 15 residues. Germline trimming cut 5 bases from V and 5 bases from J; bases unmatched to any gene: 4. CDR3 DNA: TGTGCCAGCAGCCCGGGACTAGCGGGTCACAATGAGCAGTTCTTC. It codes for CASSPGLAGHNEQFF.

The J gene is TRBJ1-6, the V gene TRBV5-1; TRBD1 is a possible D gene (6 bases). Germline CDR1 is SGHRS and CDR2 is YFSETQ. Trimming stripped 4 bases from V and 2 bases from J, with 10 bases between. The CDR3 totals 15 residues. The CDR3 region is CASSEDSPYNSPLHF. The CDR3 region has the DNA TGCGCCAGCAGCGAGGACAGTCCCTATAATTCACCCCTCCACTTT.

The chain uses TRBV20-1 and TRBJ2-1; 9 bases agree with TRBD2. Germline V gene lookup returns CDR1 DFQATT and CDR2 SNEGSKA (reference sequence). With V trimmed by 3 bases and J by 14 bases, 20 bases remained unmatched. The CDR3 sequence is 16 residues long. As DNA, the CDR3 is TGCAGTGCTAGTGAACTTGAGACCGGGACTAGCCATAGAGAGTTCTTC. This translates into CSASELETGTSHREFF.

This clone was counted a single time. The CDR3 DNA sequence: TGTGCCTTCCGGAGCACTGGGGCCAACGTCCTGACTTTC. Residues: CAFRSTGANVLTF. J is TRBJ2-6 and V is TRBV10-3; D unresolved. The CDR3 loop spans 13 amino acids. V dropped 11 bases and J dropped 2 bases, with 10 bases sitting between them. CDR1 is ENHRY, CDR2 SYGVKD, per germline.

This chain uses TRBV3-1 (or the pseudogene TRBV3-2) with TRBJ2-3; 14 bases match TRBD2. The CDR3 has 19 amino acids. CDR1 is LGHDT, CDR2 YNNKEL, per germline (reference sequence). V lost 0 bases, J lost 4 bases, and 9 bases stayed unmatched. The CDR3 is CASSQDKGLAGEGPDTQYF. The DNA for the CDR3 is TGTGCCAGCAGCCAAGATAAGGGACTAGCGGGAGAGGGCCCAGATACGCAGTATTTT.

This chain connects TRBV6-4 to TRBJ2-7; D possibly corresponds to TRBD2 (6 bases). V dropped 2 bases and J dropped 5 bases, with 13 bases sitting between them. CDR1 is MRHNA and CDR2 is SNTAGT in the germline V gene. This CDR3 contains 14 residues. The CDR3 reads CASSDTDYLHEQYF. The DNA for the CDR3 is TGTGCCAGCAGTGACACGGACTACCTCCACGAGCAGTACTTC.

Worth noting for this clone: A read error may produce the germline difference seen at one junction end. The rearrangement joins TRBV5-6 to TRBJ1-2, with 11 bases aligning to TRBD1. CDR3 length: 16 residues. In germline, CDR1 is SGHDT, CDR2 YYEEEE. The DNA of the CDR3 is TGTGCCCGCAGCTTGGCGGGACAGGGGGGGGACTATGGCTACACCTTC. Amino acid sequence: CARSLAGQGGDYGYTF. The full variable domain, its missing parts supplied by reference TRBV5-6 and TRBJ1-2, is DAGVTQSPTHLIKTRGQQVTLRCSPKSGHDTVSWYQQALGQGPQFIFQYYEEEERQRGNFPDRFSGHQFPNYSSELNVNALLLGDSALYLCARSLAGQGGDYGYTFGSGTRLTVV.

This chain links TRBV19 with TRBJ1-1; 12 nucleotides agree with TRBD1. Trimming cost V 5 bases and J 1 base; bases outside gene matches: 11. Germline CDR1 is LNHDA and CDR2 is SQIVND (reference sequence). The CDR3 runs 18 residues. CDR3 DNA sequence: TGTGCCAGTAGTTCTTACCCGGGACAGGGGGCGACGAACACTGAAGCTTTCTTT. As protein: CASSSYPGQGATNTEAFF.

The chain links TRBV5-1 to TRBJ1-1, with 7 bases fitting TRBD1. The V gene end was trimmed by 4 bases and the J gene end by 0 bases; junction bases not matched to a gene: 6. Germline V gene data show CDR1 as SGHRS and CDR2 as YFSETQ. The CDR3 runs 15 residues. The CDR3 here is CASSTGQTVNTEAFF. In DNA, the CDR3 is TGCGCCAGCAGCACGGGACAGACTGTGAACACTGAAGCTTTCTTT.

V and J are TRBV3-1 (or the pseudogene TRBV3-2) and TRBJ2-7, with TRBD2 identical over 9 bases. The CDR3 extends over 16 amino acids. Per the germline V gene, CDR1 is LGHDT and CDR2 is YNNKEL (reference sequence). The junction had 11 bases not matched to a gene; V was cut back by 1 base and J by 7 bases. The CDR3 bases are TGTGCCAGCAGCCAAGTCGGGAGCGGGAGGCCCAGGGAGCAGTACTTC. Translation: CASSQVGSGRPREQYF.